The present entry profiles one T cell receptor (beta chain) with its context. This clonotype has more than one count but fewer than ten. The antigen it binds to is not known. No clone much larger than this one lies a single base away; base qualities are absent. The data were taken from a study of blood T cells in healthy people across ages (dated by TCRdb to the mid-2010s). General notes on the study: In model experiments, template switching captured about one uniquely barcoded TCR beta cDNA molecule for every two T cells. To avoid experimental bias, donors of different ages were distributed randomly across sequencing lanes. The study measured age-related changes in TCR beta repertoire diversity using deep sequencing normalized with unique cDNA molecular identifiers. The donors were split into four age groups: young (average around 16 years), middle-aged (roughly 39), aged (about 62) and long-lived (82). The study analyzed two additional independent replicas of 1 million unique cDNA reads from the same blood draw for two donors, one aged 18 to 30 and one aged 80 or older. On the study overall, not on this receptor specifically: Compared with the aged group, more naive CD4+ T cells, fewer expanded clones and increased TCR diversity were shown by the long-lived group, suggesting age selection. Because the CMV infection status of the donors was unknown, age-related changes in expanded clonotypes may potentially have been confounded. Observed TCR beta diversity per million T cells fell roughly linearly with age, and a significant reduction was already apparent by age approximately 40. Estimates of total diversity based on one million sequenced T cells were considered lower bounds and underestimates. There was a strong correlation between observed TCR beta diversity and the percentage of naive T cells measured by flow cytometry. Bulk unsorted PBMC profiling prevented conclusive comparison of naive and antigen-experienced compartments.

The roughly 37 donors, aged about 6 to 95 years, were systemically healthy Caucasian individuals from Russia. Around 9.7 milliliters of peripheral blood were collected from each donor into EDTA-treated Vacutainer tubes. Ficoll-Paque density-gradient centrifugation was used to isolate PBMCs, with at least 7 million per sample. Total RNA was extracted from PBMCs with Trizol reagent, with at least 6 micrograms obtained per sample. For every donor, flow cytometry on a PBMC aliquot measured the percentage of naive CD45RAhigh/CD27high T cells. Receptor amplification or capture employed 5' RACE. These reads were obtained on an Illumina HiSeq 2500. The second PCR ran for roughly 7 to 11 cycles and used a J-beta primer mix along with a sample-barcoded 5' primer. Each TCR beta cDNA molecule received a unique molecular identifier from a template-switch 5' adaptor carrying 12 random nucleotides. Each sample yielded at least 2.5 million CDR3-containing paired-end reads. The Mint cDNA synthesis kit, primed by a TRBC-specific oligonucleotide, was used to synthesize first-strand cDNA from all RNA. Following uracil-DNA glycosylase treatment, all cDNA underwent a first 18-cycle PCR with the universal primers M1SS and BC2_uni_R. As for the authors' bioinformatics: Each sample was normalized by randomly selecting 1 million high-quality reads, each carrying a distinct molecular identifier. Reads with shared molecular identifiers were discarded instead of being binned into consensus sequences. MiTCR, run with a Q25 quality threshold and the strictest error-elimination algorithm, handled CDR3 identification, clonotype clustering and error correction. A nonparametric unseen species model using Euler transformation provided a lower-bound estimate of total TCR beta diversity. Starting from the raw public reads, TCRdb applied fastp trimming at Q25, assembled clones with MiXCR and retained in-frame beta chains. Rows merge per CDR3 protein into single entries with the most common DNA and genes. TCRdb, rather than the study authors, made the V and J calls. This sample holds approximately 940,000 distinct CDR3 sequences; about 48% were observed only once. In total, the top ten clones hold about an eighth of the sample.

Including cysteine and phenylalanine, the CDR3 has 18 amino acids. Only CDR3 DNA remains: 54 bases, in frame from the first base. The V end loses 7 bases and the J end loses 3 bases, and a stretch of 25 bases separates them. The germline V gene encodes CDR1 MNHEY and CDR2 SVGEGT. The specimen was blood. The receptor was derived from a man aged 25-45 years in good health. Recombination connected TRBV6-2 or TRBV6-3 to TRBJ2-1; the D region is possibly TRBD1 or TRBD2, each matching across 5 bases. The CDR3 protein: CASTSKRGRRALYNEQFF. The DNA sequence is given as TGTGCCAGCACTTCCAAAAGAGGGCGCAGGGCCCTCTACAATGAGCAGTTCTTC.